Described below is a single T cell receptor beta chain sequence and its context. Its antigen target is currently unknown. Base-call qualities are not available, and no considerably larger clone is one nucleotide away. V is reduced by 5 bases and J by 1 base, leaving a spacing of 17 bases between them. According to the germline V gene (reference sequence), CDR1 reads SEHNR and CDR2 reads FQNEAQ. Including the terminal cysteine and phenylalanine, the CDR3 comprises 16 residues. This entry keeps only the CDR3 DNA: 48 bases, framed from base 1. The record originates from a study of technical replicates of blood from a handful of donors (dated by TCRdb to 2016 to 2017). The library came from the immunoSEQ multiplex PCR assay. TCRdb retrieved this table from immuneACCESS and kept in-frame rearrangements only. Not all clones are present; in checked studies, unresolved V genes account for under half, and no reason is known for the remainder. This sample gives about 66,000 clones in total; approximately 90% of them show up just once. The ten largest clones add up to 4.6% of the sample.

This sequence originates from a human donor in good health. Some clones in this sample may be carry-over from other donors' samples. The specimen sequenced was PBMCs. The chain links TRBV7-9 with TRBJ1-1; no D gene call is confident. The CDR3 amino acid sequence is: CASSPTRGRTNTEAFF. The DNA reads as follows: TGTGCCAGCAGCCCCACACGTGGGCGTACGAACACTGAAGCTTTCTTT.